This is a list of T cell receptor beta chains from one sample in a study of graft-versus-host responses after intestinal transplantation. No antigen is known for these receptors. Repertoires were generated with immunoSEQ multiplex PCR, while TCRdb's copy carries only in-frame clones and drops some. The data hold around 77,000 clones, with approximately 96% observed a single time. The material sequenced was unstimulated CD8+ T cells sorted from spleen or lymph node cells, taken before intestinal transplant. Receptors originate from a human donor who received an intestinal transplant. The CDR3 runs from the conserved cysteine through the conserved F or W. Fields, in order: clone size, J gene, V gene, D gene, CDR3 DNA, CDR3 protein. The D gene is left open where the match is weak. The size field is filled for only some rows; it gives once, few, many or a size class.

clone_size: -
j_call: TRBJ2-7
v_call: TRBV7-6
d_call: -
cdr3_nt: TGTGCCAGCAGCTTAGGGGCCCCTAGCGACTCCTACGAGCAGTACTTC
cdr3_aa: CASSLGAPSDSYEQYF

clone_size: -
j_call: TRBJ1-2
v_call: TRBV28
d_call: -
cdr3_nt: TGTGCCAGCAGTTTACGAGGTGGCTACACCTTC
cdr3_aa: CASSLRGGYTF

clone_size: -
j_call: TRBJ2-7
v_call: TRBV10-3
d_call: -
cdr3_nt: TGTGCCATCAGTGGACAGGCACTTGGATCCTACGAGCAGTACTTC
cdr3_aa: CAISGQALGSYEQYF

clone_size: -
j_call: TRBJ2-7
v_call: TRBV2
d_call: -
cdr3_nt: TGTGCCAGCAGTGAAACAGGGACCGGAGCCTACGAGCAGTACTTC
cdr3_aa: CASSETGTGAYEQYF

clone_size: -
j_call: TRBJ2-2
v_call: TRBV11-2
d_call: -
cdr3_nt: TGTGCCAGCGGCCGGCCGGCTCAGGTGCCCGGGGAGCTGTTTTTT
cdr3_aa: CASGRPAQVPGELFF

clone_size: -
j_call: TRBJ2-1
v_call: TRBV5-4
d_call: -
cdr3_nt: TGTGCCAGCAGCCCGTTTGGGTATGAGCAGTTCTTC
cdr3_aa: CASSPFGYEQFF

clone_size: -
j_call: TRBJ1-4
v_call: TRBV18
d_call: -
cdr3_nt: TGTGCCAGCTCACCGGCAGCAAATAATGAAAAACTGTTTTTT
cdr3_aa: CASSPAANNEKLFF

clone_size: -
j_call: TRBJ2-2
v_call: TRBV27
d_call: TRBD1
cdr3_nt: TGTGCCAGCTCGGGGACAGACCACACCGGGGAGCTGTTTTTT
cdr3_aa: CASSGTDHTGELFF

clone_size: -
j_call: TRBJ2-7
v_call: TRBV7-9
d_call: TRBD2
cdr3_nt: TGTGCCAGCAGCATCCCGACTAGCGGGAGGGCCTACGAGCAGTACTTC
cdr3_aa: CASSIPTSGRAYEQYF

clone_size: -
j_call: TRBJ1-1
v_call: TRBV27
d_call: -
cdr3_nt: TGTGCCAGCAGTTTACGTCTACCTACAGAAGCTTTCTTT
cdr3_aa: CASSLRLPTEAFF

clone_size: -
j_call: TRBJ2-7
v_call: TRBV11-2
d_call: TRBD1
cdr3_nt: TGTGCCAGCAGCTTAGATTACCCCGACAGGGTACCCTACGAGCAGTACTTC
cdr3_aa: CASSLDYPDRVPYEQYF

clone_size: -
j_call: TRBJ1-2
v_call: TRBV27
d_call: TRBD1
cdr3_nt: TGTGCCAGCAGTTTGGGGACAGGGGTCGGCTATGGCTACACCTTC
cdr3_aa: CASSLGTGVGYGYTF

clone_size: -
j_call: TRBJ2-2
v_call: TRBV7-9
d_call: TRBD2
cdr3_nt: TGTGCCAGCAGCCCCACTAGCGGGAGAAGGGCCGGGGAGCTGTTTTTT
cdr3_aa: CASSPTSGRRAGELFF

clone_size: -
j_call: TRBJ2-1
v_call: TRBV20-1
d_call: -
cdr3_nt: TGCAGTGCCCGACGAAACAATGAGCAGTTCTTC
cdr3_aa: CSARRNNEQFF

clone_size: once
j_call: TRBJ2-1
v_call: TRBV23-1
d_call: -
cdr3_nt: TGCGCCAGCAGTCAAGGATGTAGGCCCCGCAATGAGCAGTTCTTC
cdr3_aa: CASSQGCRPRNEQFF

clone_size: -
j_call: TRBJ2-7
v_call: TRBV11-3
d_call: -
cdr3_nt: TGTGCCAGCAGCACTAACTACGAGCAGTACTTC
cdr3_aa: CASSTNYEQYF

clone_size: -
j_call: TRBJ1-2
v_call: TRBV5-1
d_call: -
cdr3_nt: TGCGCCAGCAGCTTGCAGGGTACCTATGGCTACACCTTC
cdr3_aa: CASSLQGTYGYTF

clone_size: once
j_call: TRBJ2-7
v_call: TRBV5-1
d_call: -
cdr3_nt: TGCGCCAGCAGCTCGACTCTGCTCGGGACGGTTGGCGAGCAGTACTTC
cdr3_aa: CASSSTLLGTVGEQYF

clone_size: -
j_call: TRBJ1-5
v_call: TRBV28
d_call: -
cdr3_nt: TGTGCCAGCAGTTCGGACGGATATCTACATTATAGCAATCAGCCCCAGCATTTT
cdr3_aa: CASSSDGYLHYSNQPQHF

clone_size: -
j_call: TRBJ2-1
v_call: TRBV19
d_call: -
cdr3_nt: TGTGCCAGTAGTACGGGGGAGACGAGCTCCTACAATGAGCAGTTCTTC
cdr3_aa: CASSTGETSSYNEQFF